Sequencing of this T cell receptor (beta chain) was carried out in a study of CD8 T cells in cerebrospinal fluid in Alzheimer's disease. This clonotype is large by frequency. Its target is unknown. The germline V gene has CDR1 SGHNT and CDR2 YYREEE (reference sequence). The CDR3 loop spans 13 amino acids. For each CDR3 protein, TCRdb gives one entry from its re-call of the 10x single-cell sequencing reads, without DNA. This sample's table has some 840 distinct CDR3 sequences. Whole-study findings and limits: In mild cognitive impairment or Alzheimer's disease, the biggest CSF clone made up more TCRs than in controls.

V gene TRBV5-4 combines with J gene TRBJ1-2; checking the TCRdb D call of TRBD1 is not possible without DNA. The clonotype comes from a human donor with Parkinson's disease. Sequencing input: cerebrospinal fluid. This chain's CDR3 is CASSVQGDYGYTF.